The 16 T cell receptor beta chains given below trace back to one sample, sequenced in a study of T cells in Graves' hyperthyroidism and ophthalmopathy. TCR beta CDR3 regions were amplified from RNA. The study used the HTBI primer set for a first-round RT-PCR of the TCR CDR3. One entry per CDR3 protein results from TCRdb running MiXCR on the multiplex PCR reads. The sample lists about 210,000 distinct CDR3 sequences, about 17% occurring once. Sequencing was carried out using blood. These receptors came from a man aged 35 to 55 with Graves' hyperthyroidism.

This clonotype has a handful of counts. The CDR3 nucleotides are TGTGCCAGTAGCCCGGGACAGCTTTCACCCCTCCACTTT. This sequence encodes CASSPGQLSPLHF. The chain employs TRBV19 and TRBJ1-6; 7 bases align to TRBD1. The CDR3 loop spans 13 amino acids. Losses at the gene ends were 6 bases for V and 9 bases for J; bases not matched to a gene: 5. Germline lookup yields CDR1 LNHDA and CDR2 SQIVND (reference sequence).

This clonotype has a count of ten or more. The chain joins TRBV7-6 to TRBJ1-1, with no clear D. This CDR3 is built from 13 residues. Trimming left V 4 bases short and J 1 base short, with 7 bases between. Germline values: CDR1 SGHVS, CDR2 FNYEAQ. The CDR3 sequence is CASSSLPNTEAFF. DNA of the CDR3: TGTGCCAGCAGCTCTCTCCCGAACACTGAAGCTTTCTTT.

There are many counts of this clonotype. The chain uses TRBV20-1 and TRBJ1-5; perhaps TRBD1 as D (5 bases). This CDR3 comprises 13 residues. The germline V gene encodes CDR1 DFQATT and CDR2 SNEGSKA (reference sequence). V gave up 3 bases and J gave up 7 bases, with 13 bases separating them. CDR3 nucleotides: TGCAGTGCTAGCGGGACCTCGGAGCAGCCCCAGCATTTT. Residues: CSASGTSEQPQHF.

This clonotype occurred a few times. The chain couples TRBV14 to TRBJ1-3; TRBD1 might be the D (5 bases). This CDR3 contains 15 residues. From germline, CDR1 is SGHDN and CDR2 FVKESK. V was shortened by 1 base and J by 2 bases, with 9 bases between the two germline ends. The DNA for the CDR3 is TGTGCCAGCAGCCAAGTTGGGACGACTGGAAACACCATATATTTT. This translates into CASSQVGTTGNTIYF. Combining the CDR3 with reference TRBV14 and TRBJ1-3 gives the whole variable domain EAGVTQFPSHSVIEKGQTVTLRCDPISGHDNLYWYRRVMGKEIKFLLHFVKESKQDESGMPNNRFLAERTGGTYSTLKVQPAELEDSGVYFCASSQVGTTGNTIYFGEGSWLTVV.

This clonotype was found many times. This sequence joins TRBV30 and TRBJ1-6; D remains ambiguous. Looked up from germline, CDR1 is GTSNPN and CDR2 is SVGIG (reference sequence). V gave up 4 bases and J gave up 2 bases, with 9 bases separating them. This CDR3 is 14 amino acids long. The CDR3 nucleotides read TGTGCCTGGACGGTCCTTACCTATAATTCACCCCTCCACTTT. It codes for CAWTVLTYNSPLHF.

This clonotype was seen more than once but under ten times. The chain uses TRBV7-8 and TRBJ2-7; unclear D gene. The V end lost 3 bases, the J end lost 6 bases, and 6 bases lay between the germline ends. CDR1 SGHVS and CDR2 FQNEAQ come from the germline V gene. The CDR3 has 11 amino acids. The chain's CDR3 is CASSFTREQYF. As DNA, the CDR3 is TGTGCCAGCAGCTTTACACGCGAGCAGTACTTC.

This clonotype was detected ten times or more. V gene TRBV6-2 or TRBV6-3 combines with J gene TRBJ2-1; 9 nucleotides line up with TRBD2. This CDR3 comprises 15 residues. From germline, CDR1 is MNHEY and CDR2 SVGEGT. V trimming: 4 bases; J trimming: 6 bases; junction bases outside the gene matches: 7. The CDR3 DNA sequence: TGTGCCAGCAGTTCCCCGCGGGGGGGCCCCAATGAGCAGTTCTTC. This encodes CASSSPRGGPNEQFF.

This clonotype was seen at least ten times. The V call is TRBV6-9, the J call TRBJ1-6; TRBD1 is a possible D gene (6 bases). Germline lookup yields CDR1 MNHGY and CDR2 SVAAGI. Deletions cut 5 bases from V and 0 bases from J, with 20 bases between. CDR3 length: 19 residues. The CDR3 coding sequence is TGTGCCAGCAGTACCGAACCGGGGGCTATTCGCTCCTATAATTCACCCCTCCACTTT. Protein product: CASSTEPGAIRSYNSPLHF.

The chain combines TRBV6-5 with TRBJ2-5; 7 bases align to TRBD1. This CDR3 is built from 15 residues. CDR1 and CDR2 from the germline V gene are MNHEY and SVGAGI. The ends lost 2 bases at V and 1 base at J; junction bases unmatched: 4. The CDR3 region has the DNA TGTGCCAGCAGTTACGACAGGGAAGGCCAAGAGACCCAGTACTTC. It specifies CASSYDREGQETQYF.

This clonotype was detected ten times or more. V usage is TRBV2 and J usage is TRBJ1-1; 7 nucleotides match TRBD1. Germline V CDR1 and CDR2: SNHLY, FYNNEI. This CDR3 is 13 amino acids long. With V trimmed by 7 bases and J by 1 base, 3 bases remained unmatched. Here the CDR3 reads CASTGQENTEAFF. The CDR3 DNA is TGTGCCAGCACAGGACAGGAGAACACTGAAGCTTTCTTT.

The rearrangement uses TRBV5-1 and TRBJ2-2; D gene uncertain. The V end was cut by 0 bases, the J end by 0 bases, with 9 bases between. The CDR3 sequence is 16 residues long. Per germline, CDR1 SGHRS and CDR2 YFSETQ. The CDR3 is CASSLVGASNTGELFF. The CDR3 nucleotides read TGCGCCAGCAGCTTGGTAGGAGCCTCGAACACCGGGGAGCTGTTTTTT.

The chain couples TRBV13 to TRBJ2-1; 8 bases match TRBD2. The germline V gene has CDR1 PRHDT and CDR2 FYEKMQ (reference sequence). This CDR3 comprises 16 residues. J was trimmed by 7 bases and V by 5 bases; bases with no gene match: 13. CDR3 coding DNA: TGTGCCAGCAGCCTCCGGGGCGGGGGGCCAGATAATGAGCAGTTCTTC. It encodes CASSLRGGGPDNEQFF.

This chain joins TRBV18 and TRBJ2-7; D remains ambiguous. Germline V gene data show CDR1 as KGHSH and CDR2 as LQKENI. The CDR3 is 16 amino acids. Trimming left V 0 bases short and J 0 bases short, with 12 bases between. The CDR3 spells CASSPPRGVASYEQYF. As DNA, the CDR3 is TGTGCCAGCTCACCACCTAGAGGAGTAGCCTCCTACGAGCAGTACTTC.

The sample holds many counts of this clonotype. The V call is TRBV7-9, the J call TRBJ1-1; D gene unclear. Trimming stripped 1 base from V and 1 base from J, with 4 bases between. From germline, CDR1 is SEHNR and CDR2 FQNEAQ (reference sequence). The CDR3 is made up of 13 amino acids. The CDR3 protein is CASSLVGNTEAFF. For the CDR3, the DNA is TGTGCCAGCAGCTTAGTGGGGAACACTGAAGCTTTCTTT.

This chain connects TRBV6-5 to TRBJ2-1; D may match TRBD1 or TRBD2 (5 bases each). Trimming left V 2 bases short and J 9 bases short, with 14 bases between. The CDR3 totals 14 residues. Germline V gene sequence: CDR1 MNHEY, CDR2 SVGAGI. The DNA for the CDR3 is TGTGCCAGCAGTTACGACGGAGCTGGGGGTGAGCAGTTCTTC. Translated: CASSYDGAGGEQFF.

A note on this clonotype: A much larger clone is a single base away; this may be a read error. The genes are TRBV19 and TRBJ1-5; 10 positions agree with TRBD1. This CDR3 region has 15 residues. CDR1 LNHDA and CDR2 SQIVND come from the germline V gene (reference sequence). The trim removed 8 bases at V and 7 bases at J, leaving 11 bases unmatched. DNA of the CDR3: TGTGCCAGTGGCCCCGGACAGGGGGAGGAACAGCCCCAGCATTTT. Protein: CASGPGQGEEQPQHF. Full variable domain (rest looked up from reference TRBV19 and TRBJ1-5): DGGITQSPKYLFRKEGQNVTLSCEQNLNHDAMYWYRQDPGQGLRLIYYSQIVNDFQKGDIAEGYSVSREKKESFPLTVTSAQKNPTAFYLCASGPGQGEEQPQHFGDGTRLSIL.